What follows is one T cell receptor beta chain and its context. The data were taken from a study of blood T cell repertoires in COVID-19. Sequenced by immunoSEQ multiplex PCR; TCRdb stores in-frame clones only, minus some. This sample carries more than 65,000 clones, around 88% of them seen once, and the ten largest clones take 5% to 6%. The sequencing sample was made of peripheral blood. The receptor was isolated from a man between 60 and 75 years old with acute or convalescent COVID-19.

The CDR3 sequence is CASSQRTSGGGEQFF. CDR3 bases: TGTGCCAGCAGCCAAAGGACTAGCGGGGGCGGTGAGCAGTTCTTC. This chain joins TRBV9 and TRBJ2-1, with 13 bases fitting TRBD2. Germline V lookup: CDR1 SGDLS, CDR2 YYNGEE. V lost 4 bases, J lost 9 bases, and 7 bases stayed unmatched. The CDR3 is 15 residues long.